The T cell receptor (beta chain) under discussion was sequenced for a study of memory CD4+ T cells and cytomegalovirus serostatus. Study overall: This sample comes from healthy Belgian adults, eight or nine CMV seropositive, 20 to 25 seronegative.

The method was immunoSEQ multiplex PCR; TCRdb's version includes in-frame clones alone and lacks a portion of them. In the table there are about 50,000 clones, 82% of which are singletons. To note about this clone: No antigen is known for it.

The germline gives CDR1 LNHDA, CDR2 SQIVND (reference sequence). Trimming removed 5 bases from V and 6 bases from J, with 19 bases in between. The CDR3 length is 15 residues. The sort gate was single viable CD3+CD4+CD8-CD45RO+ cells for memory CD4+ T cells. Serum IgG to CMV pp150, pp28, p38 and p52 defined serostatus. Study outcomes and limitations: Each of roughly 65 CMV-associated TCRbeta sequences occurred in one to five individuals. Suggested: most of the CMV-linked TCR signature lies in CD4+ memory cells.

Sequenced: memory CD4+ T cells from blood. This receptor was taken from an adult in good health and CMV-seronegative. The rearrangement joins TRBV19 to TRBJ1-2, with D maybe TRBD1 (6 bases). CDR3 sequence: CASSDTDRSLDGYTF. In DNA, the CDR3 is TGTGCCAGTAGTGATACCGACAGGTCCCTAGATGGCTACACCTTC.